These T cell receptor beta chains were read from a single sample in a study of CD8+ T cells in alopecia areata. Sequenced by immunoSEQ multiplex PCR; TCRdb stores in-frame clones only, minus some. This sample yields roughly 150,000 clones, of which roughly 52% are seen a single time; approximately 15% belongs to the top ten. The sequencing here drew on CD8+ T cells sorted from blood, taken at week 4, from a patient treated with tofacitinib. The receptor set was obtained from a human donor with alopecia areata. CDR3s include the opening cysteine and the closing phenylalanine or tryptophan. Each record gives: J gene, D gene, clone size, V gene, CDR3 DNA, CDR3 protein. A D gene is named only where the DNA matches it firmly. Clone size is given for some rows only: seen once, a few or many times, or a class if the clone is expanded.

TRBJ2-2 | NA | once | TRBV27 | TGTGCCAGCACCTCCACCGGGGAGCTGTTTTTT | CASTSTGELFF
TRBJ2-3 | TRBD1 | medium-sized | TRBV7-2 | TGTGCCAGCAGCGGACCCGGGACAGGGGCATCTGTAAGCACAGATACGCAGTATTTT | CASSGPGTGASVSTDTQYF
TRBJ2-1 | NA | NA | TRBV4-1 | TGCGCCAGCAGCCAGGCGGACAATGGTGAGCAGTTCTTC | CASSQADNGEQFF
TRBJ2-6 | NA | many | TRBV4-1 | TGCGCCAGCAGCAACGACCCGGGTTCTGGGGCCAACGTCCTGACTTTC | CASSNDPGSGANVLTF
TRBJ2-2 | NA | NA | TRBV4-1 | TGCGCCAGCAGCCAAGATCCTCGGACAGAGATTAACACCGGGGAGCTGTTTTTT | CASSQDPRTEINTGELFF
TRBJ1-1 | TRBD1 | NA | TRBV5-1 | TGCGCCAGCAGCTTGGTCGGACAGGACACTGAAGCTTTCTTT | CASSLVGQDTEAFF
TRBJ1-1 | NA | NA | TRBV9 | TGTGCCAGCAGCCCGGGATGGAACACTGAAGCTTTCTTT | CASSPGWNTEAFF
TRBJ2-6 | NA | NA | TRBV7-9 | TGTGCCAGCAGCTTACTTCCCGGTGGGGCCAACGTCCTGACTTTC | CASSLLPGGANVLTF
TRBJ2-7 | TRBD1 | NA | TRBV4-1 | TGCGCCAGCAGCCAAGGGACAGGCAGGACCGAGCAGTACTTC | CASSQGTGRTEQYF
TRBJ1-5 | NA | NA | TRBV7-8 | TGTGCCAGCAGCCAGGAGCGGGAGCATTGGCCCCAGCATTTT | CASSQEREHWPQHF
TRBJ1-6 | NA | NA | TRBV19 | TGTGCCAGTAGTTTATCCGGACCCTATAATTCACCCCTCCACTTT | CASSLSGPYNSPLHF
TRBJ2-3 | NA | NA | TRBV6-5 | TGTGCCAGCAGTTTAGGTAGCGAGGCAGATACGCGGTATTTT | CASSLGSEADTRYF
TRBJ1-6 | TRBD1 | NA | TRBV2 | TGTGCCAGCAGCCCTGGACAGGGGAATTCACCCCTCCACTTT | CASSPGQGNSPLHF
TRBJ2-6 | NA | NA | TRBV6-5 | TGTGCCAGCAGCGGGAGCTCTGGGGCCAACGTCCTGACTTTC | CASSGSSGANVLTF
TRBJ1-1 | NA | NA | TRBV5-4 | TGTGCCAGCAGCTTGGGGGTGGAGAACACTGAAGCTTTCTTT | CASSLGVENTEAFF
TRBJ2-7 | NA | NA | TRBV7-8 | TGTGCCAGCAGCACCGACGGGAGCTCCTACGAGCAGTACTTC | CASSTDGSSYEQYF
TRBJ1-6 | NA | NA | TRBV6-5 | TGTGCCAGCAGTTACGCGATCCCAGCGCAACATTCACCCCTCCACTTT | CASSYAIPAQHSPLHF
TRBJ1-1 | NA | NA | TRBV13 | TGTGCCAGCAGCTTAGAGTTGGCAGTTTCTGAAGCTTTCTTT | CASSLELAVSEAFF
TRBJ2-1 | NA | once | TRBV6-5 | TGTGCCAGCAGTTACCTCGTGAGTGGGGTTGAGCAGTTCTTC | CASSYLVSGVEQFF
TRBJ2-5 | NA | once | TRBV7-8 | TGTGCCAGCAGCTTAGGCAGGGGTGGGACCCAGTACTTC | CASSLGRGGTQYF
TRBJ2-5 | TRBD1 | few | TRBV10-3 | TGTGCCATCAGTGAGTCGAAGGGTACGGGACAGCAAGAGACCCAGTACTTC | CAISESKGTGQQETQYF
TRBJ1-4 | NA | NA | TRBV7-9 | NA | CASSFGPGGLTNEKLFF
TRBJ2-7 | NA | NA | TRBV25-1 | TGTGCCAGCAGCCCGGTCATTGGAGACGAGCAGTACTTC | CASSPVIGDEQYF
TRBJ1-1 | NA | NA | TRBV11-2 | TGTGCCAGCAGCCCAACGGTAGCATTTGAAGCTTTCTTT | CASSPTVAFEAFF
TRBJ2-2 | NA | many | TRBV6-4 | TGTGCCAGCAGTGACTCTAGGGACACCGGGGAGCTGTTTTTT | CASSDSRDTGELFF
TRBJ1-1 | NA | few | TRBV7-9 | TGTGCCAGCAGCCGAACAGGGAACACTGAAGCTTTCTTT | CASSRTGNTEAFF
TRBJ2-7 | NA | NA | TRBV15 | TGTGCCACCAGCAGAGACGGGGGCGACACCTACGAGCAGTACTTC | CATSRDGGDTYEQYF
TRBJ2-2 | NA | NA | TRBV19 | TGTGCCATCCAAGGGGGTCCCGGGGAGCTGTTTTTT | CAIQGGPGELFF
TRBJ2-1 | NA | NA | TRBV30 | TGTGCCTGGAGTTTGGGAAAGCACAATGAGCAGTTCTTC | CAWSLGKHNEQFF
TRBJ2-2 | NA | few | TRBV15 | TGTGCCACCAGCAGAGGGGCGGAGGAAACCGGGGAGCTGTTTTTT | CATSRGAEETGELFF
TRBJ2-2 | NA | NA | TRBV25-1 | TGTGCCAGCAGTGAATGGGGCGGGGCGAACACCGGGGAGCTGTTTTTT | CASSEWGGANTGELFF
TRBJ2-3 | NA | NA | TRBV27 | TGTGCCAGCAGTTTAAGGGCCCCCTCAGATACGCAGTATTTT | CASSLRAPSDTQYF
TRBJ1-2 | TRBD1 | NA | TRBV5-6 | TGTGCCAGCAGCTTCGGGGACAGGTCTAATCTGGACTATGGCTACACCTTC | CASSFGDRSNLDYGYTF
TRBJ2-7 | NA | NA | TRBV6-5 | TGTGCCAGCAGCGCGGCGGATCGCTACGAGCAGTACTTC | CASSAADRYEQYF
TRBJ2-1 | NA | NA | TRBV19 | TGTGCCAGTAGTATAGTTCCCGGGATCAACAATGAGCAGTTCTTC | CASSIVPGINNEQFF
TRBJ1-1 | NA | NA | TRBV19 | TGTGCCAGTAGTATATTCGACAACACTGAAGCTTTCTTT | CASSIFDNTEAFF
TRBJ1-6 | NA | NA | TRBV9 | TGTGCCAGCAGCGTAGGGAGCTCCTATAATTCACCCCTCCACTTT | CASSVGSSYNSPLHF